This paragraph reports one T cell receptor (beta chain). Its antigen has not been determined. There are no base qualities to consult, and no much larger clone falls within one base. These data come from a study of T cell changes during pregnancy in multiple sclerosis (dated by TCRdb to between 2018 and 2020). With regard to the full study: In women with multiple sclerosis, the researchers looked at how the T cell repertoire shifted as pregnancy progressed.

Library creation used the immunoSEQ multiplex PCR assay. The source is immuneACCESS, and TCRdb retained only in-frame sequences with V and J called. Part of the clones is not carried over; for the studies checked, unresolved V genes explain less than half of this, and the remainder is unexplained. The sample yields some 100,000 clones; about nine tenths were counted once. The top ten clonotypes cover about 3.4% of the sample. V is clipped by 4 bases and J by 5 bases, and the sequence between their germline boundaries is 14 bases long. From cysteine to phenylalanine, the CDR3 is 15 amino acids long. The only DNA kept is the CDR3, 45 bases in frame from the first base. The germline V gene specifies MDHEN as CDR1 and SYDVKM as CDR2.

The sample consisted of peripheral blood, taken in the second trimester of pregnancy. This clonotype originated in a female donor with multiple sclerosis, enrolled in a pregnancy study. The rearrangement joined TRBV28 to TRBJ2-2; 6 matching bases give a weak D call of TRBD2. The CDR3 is CASSSPGLLTGELFF. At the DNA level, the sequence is TGTGCCAGCAGTTCACCGGGACTGCTAACCGGGGAGCTGTTTTTT.